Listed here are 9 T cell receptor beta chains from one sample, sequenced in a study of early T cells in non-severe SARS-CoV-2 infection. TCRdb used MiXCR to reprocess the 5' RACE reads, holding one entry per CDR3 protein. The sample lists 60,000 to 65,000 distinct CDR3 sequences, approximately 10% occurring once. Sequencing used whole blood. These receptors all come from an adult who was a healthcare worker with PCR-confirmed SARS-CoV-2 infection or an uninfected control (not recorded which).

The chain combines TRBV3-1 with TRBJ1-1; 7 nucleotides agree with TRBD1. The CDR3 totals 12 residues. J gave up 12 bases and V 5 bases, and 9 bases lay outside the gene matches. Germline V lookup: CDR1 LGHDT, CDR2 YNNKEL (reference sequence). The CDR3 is CASSSTGTAPFF. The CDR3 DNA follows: TGTGCCAGCAGCTCTACCGGGACAGCTCCTTTCTTT.

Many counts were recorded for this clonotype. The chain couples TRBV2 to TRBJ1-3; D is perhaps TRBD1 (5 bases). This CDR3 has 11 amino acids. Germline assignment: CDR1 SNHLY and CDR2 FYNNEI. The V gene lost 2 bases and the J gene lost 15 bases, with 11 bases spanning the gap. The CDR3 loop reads CASSEYQGTYF. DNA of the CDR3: TGTGCCAGCAGTGAATATCAGGGAACATATTTT.

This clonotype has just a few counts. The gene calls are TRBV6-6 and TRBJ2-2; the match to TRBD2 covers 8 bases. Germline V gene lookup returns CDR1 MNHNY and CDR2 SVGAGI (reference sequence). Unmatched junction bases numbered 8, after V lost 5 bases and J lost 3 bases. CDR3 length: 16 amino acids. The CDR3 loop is CASSPRTSRDTGELFF. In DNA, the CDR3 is TGTGCCAGCAGTCCCCGGACTAGCAGGGACACCGGGGAGCTGTTTTTT.

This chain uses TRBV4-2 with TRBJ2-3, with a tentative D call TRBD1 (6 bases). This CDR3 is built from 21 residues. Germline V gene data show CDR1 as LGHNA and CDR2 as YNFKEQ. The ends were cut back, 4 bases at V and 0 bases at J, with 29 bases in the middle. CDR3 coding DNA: TGTGCCAGCAGCCCGGACCTTGATGAGGTTGAGGGGGAGACTAGCACAGATACGCAGTATTTT. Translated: CASSPDLDEVEGETSTDTQYF.

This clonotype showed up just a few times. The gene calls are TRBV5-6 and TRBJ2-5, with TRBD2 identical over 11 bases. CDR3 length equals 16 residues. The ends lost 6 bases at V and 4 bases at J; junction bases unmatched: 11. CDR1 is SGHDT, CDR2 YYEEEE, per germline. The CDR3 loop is CASMTSGAGYPETQYF. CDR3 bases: TGTGCCAGCATGACTAGCGGGGCCGGATACCCAGAGACCCAGTACTTC.

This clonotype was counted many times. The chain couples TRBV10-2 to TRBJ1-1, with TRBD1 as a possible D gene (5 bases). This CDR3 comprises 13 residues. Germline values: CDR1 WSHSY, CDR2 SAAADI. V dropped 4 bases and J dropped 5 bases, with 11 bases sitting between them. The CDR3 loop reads CASSGGNLTEAFF. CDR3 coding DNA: TGCGCCAGCAGTGGGGGGAATCTGACTGAAGCTTTCTTT.

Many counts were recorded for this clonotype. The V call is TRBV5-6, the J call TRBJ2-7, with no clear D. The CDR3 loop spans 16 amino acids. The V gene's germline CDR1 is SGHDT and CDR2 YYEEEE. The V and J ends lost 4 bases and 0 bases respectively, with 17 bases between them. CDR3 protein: CASSQPPGVGSYEQYV. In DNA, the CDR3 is TGTGCCAGCAGCCAACCCCCTGGGGTCGGCTCCTACGAGCAGTACGTC.

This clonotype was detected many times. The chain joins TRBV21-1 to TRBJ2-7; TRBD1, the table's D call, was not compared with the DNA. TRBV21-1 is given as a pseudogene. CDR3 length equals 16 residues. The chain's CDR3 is CALYINRTGSSYEQYV. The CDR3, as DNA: TGTGCCCTTTATATAAATCGGACAGGGAGCTCCTACGAGCAGTACGTC.

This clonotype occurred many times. The CDR3 bases are TGTGCCAGCAGCTTCACAGGGGGCTCCTCTGGAAACACCATATATTTT. Translating gives CASSFTGGSSGNTIYF. V usage is TRBV7-3 and J usage is TRBJ1-3; 9 bases agree with TRBD1. V was pared by 3 bases and J by 0 bases, with 3 bases of the junction left unmatched. From germline, CDR1 is SGHTA and CDR2 FQGTGA. This CDR3 contains 16 residues.